What follows describes a single T cell receptor (beta chain). Hyperthyroidism was newly diagnosed in patients aged 18 to 65 (duration under 2 months). Investigators excluded patients with uncontrolled infection, other autoimmune disease, pregnancy or lactation. The sample, blood from the first hyperthyroidism diagnosis, precedes any ophthalmopathy symptoms. The data were taken from a study of T cells in Graves' hyperthyroidism and ophthalmopathy. Overall study context: Peripheral blood was secured at the point of initial diagnosis, before any treatment.

Deletions cut 0 bases from V and 1 base from J, with 18 bases between. The V gene's germline CDR1 is MNHEY and CDR2 SVGAGI. The CDR3 totals 18 residues. The CDR3 regions of TCR beta were amplified from RNA transcripts. A set of HTBI primers served as the primers for a first-round RT-PCR of the TCR CDR3. One entry per CDR3 protein, called by TCRdb with MiXCR from the multiplex PCR reads. Here the sample spans over 120,000 distinct CDR3 sequences, around 20% being singletons. The gene calls are TRBV6-5 and TRBJ1-1; D is unresolved. The specimen was blood. This clonotype originated in a woman aged 45-60 years with Graves' hyperthyroidism that later progressed to Graves' ophthalmopathy. The CDR3 sequence: CASSYSSTHQVKNTEAFF. In nucleotides, the CDR3 is TGTGCCAGCAGTTACTCCTCCACACATCAGGTTAAGAACACTGAAGCTTTCTTT.